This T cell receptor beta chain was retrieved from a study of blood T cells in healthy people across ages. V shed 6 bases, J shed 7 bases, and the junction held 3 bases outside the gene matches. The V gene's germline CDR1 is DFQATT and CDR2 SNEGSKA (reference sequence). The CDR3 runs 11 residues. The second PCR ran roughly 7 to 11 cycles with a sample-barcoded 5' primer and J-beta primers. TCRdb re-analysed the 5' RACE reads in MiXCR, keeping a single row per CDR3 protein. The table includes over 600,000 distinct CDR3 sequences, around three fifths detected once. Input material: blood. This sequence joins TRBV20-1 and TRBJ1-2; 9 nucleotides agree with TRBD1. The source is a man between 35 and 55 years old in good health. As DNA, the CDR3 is TGCAGTGCCTCGGACAGGGGTGGCTACACCTTC. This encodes CSASDRGGYTF.